This T cell receptor (beta chain) was documented in a study of T-cell memory formation after mild COVID-19. TCRdb independently ran MiXCR on the 5' RACE reads; one entry per CDR3 protein. This sample has 500,000 to 550,000 distinct CDR3 sequences, with around 21% found just once. About this clonotype itself: Its antigen is unknown.

Study results and limitations: Later expanders leaned CD4+, whereas clones that contracted between day 15 and 85 were balanced CD4/CD8.

This receptor was obtained from an adult woman who had mild COVID-19 (a few samples of this study predate the infection). Cell type and time point are not known. The sequenced sample was PBMCs or a T cell subset sorted from them (not recorded which).

CDR3 DNA: TGTGCCAGCAGCTTCATGGGGGGCCAGCAGTTCTTC. This encodes CASSFMGGQQFF. V usage is TRBV7-9 and J usage is TRBJ2-1, with D perhaps TRBD1 or TRBD2 (6 bases each). Per germline, CDR1 SEHNR and CDR2 FQNEAQ (reference sequence). V lost 3 bases to trimming and J lost 11 bases, with 11 bases between them. The CDR3 runs 12 residues.